This T cell receptor beta chain was sequenced during a study of blood T cell repertoires in COVID-19. About the study: Samples of COVID-19 (acute and convalescent) were obtained from the United States, Italy and Spain. Nucleic acid was either cDNA or gDNA, and it came from T cells, B-cell-depleted T cells, or PBMCs.

Trimming stripped 0 bases from V and 4 bases from J, with 10 bases between. Germline CDR1 reads SGHTA; CDR2 reads FQGNSA. The CDR3 has 15 residues. In the study's own analysis: Amplified reference gene primers provided the basis for estimating nucleated cell counts. Profiled with immunoSEQ multiplex PCR; TCRdb holds only in-frame clones, not every one. That table furnishes V, J and clone size, whereas the DNA furnished D and trimming. The sample includes more than 60,000 clones, about 85% of them seen just once. The sample consisted of peripheral blood. V usage is TRBV7-2 and J usage is TRBJ2-1; possible D gene TRBD2, 5 bases. The receptor comes from a man aged 60 to 75 with active or convalescent COVID-19. The DNA for the CDR3 is TGTGCCAGCAGCTTAGCCGCTAGCCTATACAATGAGCAGTTCTTC. It translates to CASSLAASLYNEQFF.